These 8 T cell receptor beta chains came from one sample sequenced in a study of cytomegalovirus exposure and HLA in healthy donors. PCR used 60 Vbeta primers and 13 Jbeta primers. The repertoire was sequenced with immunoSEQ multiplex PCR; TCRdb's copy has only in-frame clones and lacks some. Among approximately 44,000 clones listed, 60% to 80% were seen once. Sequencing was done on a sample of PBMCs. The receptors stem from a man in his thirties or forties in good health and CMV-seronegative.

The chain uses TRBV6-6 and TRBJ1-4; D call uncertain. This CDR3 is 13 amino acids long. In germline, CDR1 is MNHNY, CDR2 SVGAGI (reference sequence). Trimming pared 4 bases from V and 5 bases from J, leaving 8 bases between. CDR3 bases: TGTGCCAGCAGTTTAGACTGGAATGAAAAACTGTTTTTT. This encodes CASSLDWNEKLFF.

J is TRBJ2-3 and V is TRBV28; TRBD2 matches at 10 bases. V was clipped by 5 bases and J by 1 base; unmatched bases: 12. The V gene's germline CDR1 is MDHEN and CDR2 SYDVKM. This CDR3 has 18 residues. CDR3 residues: CASSLRSGRALGTDTQYF. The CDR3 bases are TGTGCCAGCAGTCTAAGGAGCGGGAGGGCCCTCGGCACAGATACGCAGTATTTT.

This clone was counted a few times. The CDR3 here is CASNSRMTDTQYF. CDR3 sequence (DNA): TGCGCCAGCAACAGCAGGATGACAGATACGCAGTATTTT. The chain combines TRBV5-1 with TRBJ2-3, with unresolved D. The CDR3 spans 13 residues. The V gene lost 6 bases and the J gene lost 3 bases, with 11 bases spanning the gap. Looked up from germline, CDR1 is SGHRS and CDR2 is YFSETQ.

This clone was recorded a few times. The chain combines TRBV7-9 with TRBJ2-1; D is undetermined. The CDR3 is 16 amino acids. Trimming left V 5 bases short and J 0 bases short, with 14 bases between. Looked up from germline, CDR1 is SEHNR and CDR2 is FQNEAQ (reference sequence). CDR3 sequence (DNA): TGTGCCAGCAGCGGAACTCACAGACGCTCCTACAATGAGCAGTTCTTC. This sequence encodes CASSGTHRRSYNEQFF.

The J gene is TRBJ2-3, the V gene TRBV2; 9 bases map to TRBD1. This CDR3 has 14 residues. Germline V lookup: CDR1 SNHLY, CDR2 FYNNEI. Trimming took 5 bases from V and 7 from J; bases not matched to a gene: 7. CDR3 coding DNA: TGTGCCAGCAGTCCAGACAGGGGGTTTAATACGCAGTATTTT. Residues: CASSPDRGFNTQYF.

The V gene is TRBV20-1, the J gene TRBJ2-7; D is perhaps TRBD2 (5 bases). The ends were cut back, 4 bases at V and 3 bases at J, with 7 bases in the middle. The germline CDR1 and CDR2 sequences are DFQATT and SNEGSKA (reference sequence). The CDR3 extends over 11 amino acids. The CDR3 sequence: CSAKGSYEQYF. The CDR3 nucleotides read TGCAGTGCTAAAGGGAGCTACGAGCAGTACTTC.

CDR3 sequence reads: CATSRDPSAVIGNTIYF. CDR3 nucleotides: TGTGCCACCAGCAGAGATCCTAGCGCGGTGATTGGAAACACCATATATTTT. The chain carries TRBV15 and TRBJ1-3; D is undetermined. The V gene lost 0 bases and the J gene lost 3 bases, with 15 bases spanning the gap. Germline lookup yields CDR1 LNHNV and CDR2 YYDKDF (reference sequence). This CDR3 comprises 17 residues.

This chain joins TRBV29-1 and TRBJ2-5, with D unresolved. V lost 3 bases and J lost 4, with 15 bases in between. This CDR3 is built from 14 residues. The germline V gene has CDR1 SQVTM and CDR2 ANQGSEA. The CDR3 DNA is TGCAGCGTTGACAAGAGTAGCCGGCCAGAGACCCAGTACTTC. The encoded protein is CSVDKSSRPETQYF.